A single sample gave rise to the 7 T cell receptor beta chains below, sequenced in a study of cytomegalovirus exposure and HLA in healthy donors. PCR used 60 Vbeta primers and 13 Jbeta primers. Sequencing used immunoSEQ multiplex PCR; TCRdb keeps in-frame clones, though not all of them. The table has 150,000 to 200,000 clones, approximately 80% seen once. The sequenced sample consisted of PBMCs. Source of these receptors: a man in his forties or fifties in good health and CMV-seropositive.

This rearrangement joins TRBV19 to TRBJ1-4, with D tentatively TRBD1 (6 bases). The CDR3 runs 16 residues. Germline loops: CDR1 LNHDA, CDR2 SQIVND (reference sequence). Trimming removed 4 bases from V and 1 base from J, with 13 bases in between. The CDR3 sequence is CASSTNRVLTNEKLFF. CDR3 bases: TGTGCCAGTAGTACCAACAGGGTTCTAACTAATGAAAAACTGTTTTTT.

This clone was seen a few times. The rearrangement links TRBV28 to TRBJ2-7; a possible D gene is TRBD2 (6 bases). Germline V gene data show CDR1 as MDHEN and CDR2 as SYDVKM. CDR3 length equals 14 residues. Deletions cut 2 bases from V and 0 bases from J, with 8 bases between. CDR3 nucleotide sequence: TGTGCCAGCAGTTTAGGAGGGAGCTCCTACGAGCAGTACGTC. It codes for CASSLGGSSYEQYV.

This clone was detected only a few times. This rearrangement joins TRBV5-6 to TRBJ1-1, with D tentatively TRBD1 (5 bases). The V gene lost 3 bases and the J gene lost 1 base, with 7 bases spanning the gap. Per germline, CDR1 SGHDT and CDR2 YYEEEE. The length of the CDR3 is 13 residues. This CDR3 reads CASSYGQNTEAFF. The DNA for the CDR3 is TGTGCCAGCAGCTATGGACAGAACACTGAAGCTTTCTTT.

This sequence joins TRBV5-4 and TRBJ1-2; the D is unclear. The CDR3 covers 12 residues. V was pared by 4 bases and J by 6 bases, with 10 bases between. The germline V gene encodes CDR1 SGHNT and CDR2 YYREEE (reference sequence). CDR3 sequence reads: CASSEDTDGYTF. The CDR3 coding sequence is TGTGCCAGCAGCGAGGATACCGATGGCTACACCTTC.

V and J are TRBV15 and TRBJ2-5; TRBD2 aligns across 10 bases. The junction had 10 bases not matched to a gene; V was cut back by 1 base and J by 5 bases. The CDR3 is made up of 17 amino acids. Germline V lookup: CDR1 LNHNV, CDR2 YYDKDF (reference sequence). The CDR3 DNA reads as TGTGCCACCAGCAGAGTAGCTAGCGGGGGAATAAGCGAGACCCAGTACTTC. Translated, it gives CATSRVASGGISETQYF. The full variable domain, rest sourced from reference TRBV15 and TRBJ2-5, is DAMVIQNPRYQVTQFGKPVTLSCSQTLNHNVMYWYQQKSSQAPKLLFHYYDKDFNNEADTPDNFQSRRPNTSFCFLDIRSPGLGDTAMYLCATSRVASGGISETQYFGPGTRLLVL.

J is TRBJ2-7 and V is TRBV5-8, with 9 positions matching TRBD1. This CDR3 contains 16 residues. Looked up from germline, CDR1 is SGHTS and CDR2 is YDEGEE. V lost 4 bases to trimming and J lost 5 bases; unmatched junction nucleotides: 13. DNA of the CDR3: TGTGCCAGCAGCGGGGACAGGGTTCGAGTTCGGGACGAGCAGTACTTC. Translated: CASSGDRVRVRDEQYF.

The rearrangement links TRBV29-1 to TRBJ1-2; 10 bases are shared with TRBD1. Germline V gene sequence: CDR1 SQVTM, CDR2 ANQGSEA. V trimming: 6 bases; J trimming: 2 bases; junction bases outside the gene matches: 0. The length of the CDR3 is 12 residues. The CDR3 sequence is CSVTGGNYGYTF. CDR3 bases: TGCAGCGTGACAGGGGGCAACTATGGCTACACCTTC.